The 10 T cell receptor beta chains below were found in one sample sequenced in a study of shared clonotypes between healthy human individuals. Generated by immunoSEQ multiplex PCR, the TCRdb table keeps only in-frame clones and is missing some. The sample lists about 2.4 million clones; 93% were seen once. Sequenced: naive CD4+ T cells from PBMCs. Subset here: CD45RA+ positively selected. The source of these receptors is a man aged 18-30 years in good health. Some clones in this sample may be carry-over from other donors' samples.

Remarks on this clone: Other DNA sequences within the sample encode an identical CDR3. This chain connects TRBV5-1 to TRBJ1-1, with 9 positions matching TRBD1. The CDR3 consists of 14 residues. Germline values: CDR1 SGHRS, CDR2 YFSETQ. The V and J ends lost 4 bases and 3 bases, in that order; junction bases with no gene match: 4. DNA for the CDR3: TGCGCCAGCAGCCTGACAGGGGGTGACACTGAAGCTTTCTTT. Its translation is CASSLTGGDTEAFF.

The rearrangement links TRBV29-1 to TRBJ2-5, with a possible D match to TRBD1 (6 bases). This CDR3 has 12 residues. Germline-derived CDR1 and CDR2 are SQVTM and ANQGSEA. V lost 7 bases and J 5 bases, leaving 14 bases between the germline ends. The CDR3 loop reads CSASQGRETQYF. The DNA of the CDR3 is TGCAGCGCCTCCCAGGGGCGGGAGACCCAGTACTTC.

The gene calls are TRBV5-6 and TRBJ2-7; TRBD2 might be the D (6 bases). This CDR3 has 15 residues. V was clipped by 2 bases and J by 6 bases, with 18 bases between them. Looked up from germline, CDR1 is SGHDT and CDR2 is YYEEEE. DNA for the CDR3: TGTGCCAGCAGCTTCGCTGGGCGGGAATTCTCCGAGCAGTACTTC. Protein product: CASSFAGREFSEQYF.

The chain's CDR3 is CASSEDRVWTDTQYF. As DNA, the CDR3 is TGCGCCAGCAGTGAGGACAGGGTCTGGACAGATACGCAGTATTTT. The chain couples TRBV10-1 to TRBJ2-3, with 7 nucleotides matching TRBD1. The V and J ends lost 2 bases and 3 bases, in that order; junction bases with no gene match: 5. Germline lookup yields CDR1 WNHNN and CDR2 SYGVQD (reference sequence). This CDR3 spans 15 amino acids.

The chain uses TRBV5-1 and TRBJ2-2, with unresolved D. V lost 5 bases and J 6 bases, leaving 11 bases between the germline ends. Per the germline V gene, CDR1 is SGHRS and CDR2 is YFSETQ. The CDR3 extends over 13 amino acids. The CDR3 bases are TGCGCCAGCAGTTACCCTAACCCCGGGGAGCTGTTTTTT. Amino acids: CASSYPNPGELFF.

The CDR3 sequence: CATSRQGRSGNTIYF. CDR3 bases: TGTGCCACCAGCAGACAGGGCCGCTCTGGAAACACCATATATTTT. The V call is TRBV15, the J call TRBJ1-3, with TRBD1 as a possible D gene (5 bases). CDR1 is LNHNV and CDR2 is YYDKDF in the germline V gene (reference sequence). This CDR3 is built from 15 residues. V was shortened by 2 bases and J by 0 bases, with 8 bases between the two germline ends. The whole variable domain, filled in from reference TRBV15 and TRBJ1-3, reads DAMVIQNPRYQVTQFGKPVTLSCSQTLNHNVMYWYQQKSSQAPKLLFHYYDKDFNNEADTPDNFQSRRPNTSFCFLDIRSPGLGDTAMYLCATSRQGRSGNTIYFGEGSWLTVV.

A note on this clone: The same CDR3 is also encoded by other DNA sequences in this sample. The rearrangement links TRBV5-1 to TRBJ2-7, with 9 bases fitting TRBD1. Germline V lookup: CDR1 SGHRS, CDR2 YFSETQ. With 3 bases clipped from V and 2 bases from J, the junction kept 3 bases outside the gene matches. The CDR3 is 14 residues long. For the CDR3, the DNA is TGCGCCAGCAGCTGGGGACAGGGCACCTACGAGCAGTACTTC. This codes for CASSWGQGTYEQYF. Together with reference TRBV5-1 and TRBJ2-7, the CDR3 gives the full variable domain: KAGVTQTPRYLIKTRGQQVTLSCSPISGHRSVSWYQQTPGQGLQFLFEYFSETQRNKGNFPGRFSGRQFSNSRSEMNVSTLELGDSALYLCASSWGQGTYEQYFGPGTRLTVT.

This clone was found a few times. This sequence joins TRBV7-9 and TRBJ1-1; D uncertain. Germline V gene lookup returns CDR1 SEHNR and CDR2 FQNEAQ (reference sequence). V lost 1 base and J 11 bases, leaving 14 bases between the germline ends. This CDR3 is built from 13 residues. CDR3 in DNA: TGTGCCAGCAGCTTAGTAGGAAGTAGAGACGCTTTCTTT. Amino acids: CASSLVGSRDAFF.

The chain has TRBV2 and TRBJ2-2; D remains ambiguous. Germline CDR1 SNHLY, CDR2 FYNNEI. CDR3 size: 14 residues. V lost 4 bases and J lost 8, with 14 bases in between. Here the CDR3 reads CASSGGYRGGELFF. In DNA form, the CDR3 reads TGTGCCAGCAGTGGAGGATACCGAGGAGGGGAGCTGTTTTTT.

V usage is TRBV18 and J usage is TRBJ2-7; 16 nucleotides line up with TRBD2. CDR3 size: 17 residues. Per germline, CDR1 KGHSH and CDR2 LQKENI. The V and J ends lost 3 bases and 1 base, in that order; junction bases with no gene match: 3. CDR3 protein: CASSPLGLAGGSYEQYF. CDR3 DNA: TGTGCCAGCTCACCCTTGGGACTAGCGGGAGGGTCCTACGAGCAGTACTTC.